The rows below give T cell receptor beta chains drawn from one sample of a study of glioma-infiltrating T cells. TCRdb analysed the multiplex PCR reads with MiXCR anew, one entry per CDR3 protein. This table has about 140,000 distinct CDR3 sequences, 39% appearing once. Sequencing used glioma tissue, nonneoplastic brain tissue, or PBMCs (not recorded which). The source is a human donor with low-grade glioma or glioblastoma, undergoing nonglioma brain surgery, or in good health (not recorded which). Both conserved end residues are part of each CDR3. Each record gives: V gene, J gene, D gene, CDR3 length, clone size, CDR3 protein, CDR3 DNA. The D gene is left open where the match is weak. Size is omitted from some rows. Given values are once, few, many or a class for expanded clones.

TRBV4-3	TRBJ1-2	.	12	many	CASSQDRGGYTF	TGCGCCAGCAGCCAAGATAGGGGTGGCTACACCTTC
TRBV27	TRBJ2-3	TRBD2	13	.	CASTRGSTDTQYF	TGTGCCAGCACGCGGGGGAGCACAGATACGCAGTATTTT
TRBV6-1	TRBJ1-2	TRBD1	15	.	CASSQDREWFYGYTF	TGTGCCAGCAGTCAGGACAGGGAATGGTTCTATGGCTACACCTTC
TRBV10-3	TRBJ2-7	TRBD2	14	.	CAADSSGASYEQYF	TGTGCCGCCGATTCTAGCGGGGCCTCCTACGAGCAGTACTTC
TRBV6-2/TRBV6-3	TRBJ1-1	.	13	.	CASTSYLNTEAFF	TGTGCCAGCACCTCCTATTTGAACACTGAAGCTTTCTTT
TRBV2	TRBJ1-2	TRBD1	12	.	CASRQGTYGYTF	TGTGCCAGCAGACAGGGGACCTATGGCTACACCTTC
TRBV27	TRBJ2-3	.	16	few	CASSPRLRDSPDTQYF	TGTGCCAGCAGTCCCAGGCTGCGGGACTCTCCAGATACGCAGTATTTT
TRBV12-3/TRBV12-4	TRBJ2-5	.	14	.	CASSYMTFRETQYF	TGTGCCAGCAGCTATATGACATTCAGAGAGACCCAGTACTTC
TRBV28	TRBJ2-5	.	12	many	CAIWDIGETQYF	TGTGCCATCTGGGACATTGGAGAGACCCAGTACTTC
TRBV3-1	TRBJ2-1	TRBD2	20	few	CASSQERKWVAGRTYNEQFF	TGTGCCAGCAGCCAAGAAAGGAAATGGGTAGCGGGAAGGACCTACAATGAGCAGTTCTTC
TRBV20-1	TRBJ2-7	TRBD1	15	.	CSARDPGQGAYEQYF	TGCAGTGCTAGAGATCCAGGACAGGGGGCCTACGAGCAGTACTTC
TRBV7-2	TRBJ1-1	.	13	.	CASSFERDTEAFF	TGTGCCAGCAGCTTCGAAAGGGACACTGAAGCTTTCTTT
TRBV27	TRBJ1-5	.	16	few	CASSPFGLESNQPQHF	TGTGCCAGCAGTCCCTTCGGACTGGAGAGCAATCAGCCCCAGCATTTT
TRBV12-3/TRBV12-4	TRBJ1-6	.	14	.	CASSFNSLGSPLHF	TGTGCCAGCAGTTTCAACTCCCTGGGTTCACCCCTCCACTTT
TRBV11-1	TRBJ1-1	.	15	.	CASSLDTVRNTEAFF	TGTGCCAGCAGCTTGGACACTGTAAGGAACACTGAAGCTTTCTTT
TRBV6-6	TRBJ1-2	.	16	few	CASSYSIQGGYYGYTF	TGTGCCAGCAGTTACTCGATCCAGGGAGGCTACTATGGCTACACCTTC
TRBV12-3/TRBV12-4	TRBJ1-1	.	16	few	CASRHTRQGRGTEAFF	TGTGCCAGCAGACACACCCGCCAAGGACGAGGTACTGAAGCTTTCTTT
TRBV28	TRBJ2-7	TRBD1	14	.	CASSLDRVLGEQYF	TGTGCCAGCAGTTTAGACAGGGTCTTGGGGGAGCAGTACTTC
TRBV7-9	TRBJ1-1	TRBD1	13	.	CASSSGTATEAFF	TGTGCCAGCAGCTCCGGGACAGCCACTGAAGCTTTCTTT
TRBV24-1	TRBJ1-1	.	15	few	CATSDFSFQGSSAFF	TGTGCCACCAGTGATTTTAGTTTCCAGGGAAGTTCGGCTTTCTTT
TRBV7-3	TRBJ1-6	TRBD1	16	few	CASSPRDRGSNSPLHF	TGTGCCAGCAGCCCCCGGGACAGGGGCTCTAATTCACCCCTCCACTTT
TRBV4-1	TRBJ2-7	TRBD2	15	.	CASSQELTSAYEQYF	TGCGCCAGCAGCCAAGAACTAACTAGCGCCTACGAGCAGTACTTC
TRBV28	TRBJ2-1	TRBD2	14	many	CASSRLTRTSSKFF	TGTGCCAGCAGTAGACTGACCCGGACTAGCTCTAAGTTCTTC
TRBV20-1	TRBJ2-7	TRBD2	13	.	CSAWGLAEEEQYF	TGCAGTGCCTGGGGACTAGCGGAGGAGGAGCAGTACTTC
TRBV25-1	TRBJ2-7	.	13	.	CASSMDVVYEQYF	TGTGCCAGCAGTATGGACGTTGTCTACGAGCAGTACTTC
TRBV12-3/TRBV12-4	TRBJ2-3	TRBD2	14	.	CASSGTSGINTQYF	TGTGCCAGCAGCGGGACTAGCGGGATAAATACGCAGTATTTT
TRBV7-2	TRBJ1-1	.	13	many	CASSLGAGVEAFF	TGTGCCAGCAGCTTAGGGGCAGGGGTTGAAGCTTTCTTT
TRBV6-1	TRBJ2-1	.	11	few	CASTGGLEQFF	TGTGCCAGCACCGGAGGTCTGGAGCAGTTCTTC
TRBV20-1	TRBJ1-2	.	14	few	CSSKQGKNNYGYTF	TGCAGTTCGAAACAGGGAAAGAACAACTATGGCTACACCTTC
TRBV11-2	TRBJ2-7	TRBD1	16	.	CASSLHMDRGEDEQYF	TGTGCCAGCAGCCTACACATGGACAGGGGGGAAGACGAGCAGTACTTC
TRBV7-2	TRBJ1-1	.	14	.	CASSLDSSNTEAFF	TGTGCCAGCAGCTTAGACTCATCTAACACTGAAGCTTTCTTT
TRBV4-1	TRBJ1-6	.	14	.	CASSQDRVYSPLHF	TGCGCCAGCAGCCAAGACAGGGTCTATTCACCCCTCCACTTT
TRBV20-1	TRBJ2-1	TRBD1	14	.	CSASSGTGVNEQFF	TGCAGTGCTAGTTCCGGGACAGGAGTCAATGAGCAGTTCTTC
TRBV6-2/TRBV6-3	TRBJ2-3	TRBD2	15	.	CASTLTSGLTDTQYF	TGTGCCAGCACCTTGACTAGCGGCCTCACAGATACGCAGTATTTT
TRBV12-3/TRBV12-4	TRBJ1-1	.	13	.	CASQRQPNAEAFF	TGTGCCAGCCAGAGACAGCCGAACGCTGAAGCTTTCTTT
TRBV6-1	TRBJ2-1	TRBD2	17	.	CARGTGGLAGVVNEQFF	TGTGCCAGAGGGACAGGTGGACTAGCGGGAGTAGTCAATGAGCAGTTCTTC
TRBV6-1	TRBJ1-1	TRBD1	13	many	CASTRTGRTEAFF	TGTGCCAGCACCCGGACAGGGCGCACTGAAGCTTTCTTT
TRBV7-2	TRBJ1-1	TRBD1	15	few	CASSAGTGGPTEAFF	TGTGCCAGCAGTGCTGGGACAGGGGGTCCGACTGAAGCTTTCTTT
TRBV28	TRBJ2-1	TRBD2	15	.	CASSPRAGGRNEQFF	TGTGCCAGCAGCCCCCGGGCGGGAGGAAGGAATGAGCAGTTCTTC
TRBV12-5	TRBJ1-5	.	12	.	CASGLAHQPQHF	TGTGCTAGTGGTTTGGCCCATCAGCCCCAGCATTTT
TRBV7-6	TRBJ2-1	.	15	.	CASSLLGDFYNEQFF	TGTGCCAGCAGCCTTCTGGGGGACTTCTACAATGAGCAGTTCTTC
TRBV6-5	TRBJ2-6	.	18	.	CASKWEAGWISWANVLTF	TGTGCCAGCAAGTGGGAGGCAGGGTGGATCTCTTGGGCCAACGTCCTGACTTTC
TRBV2	TRBJ2-1	.	14	once	CASSDSRQEETKYF	TGTGCCAGCAGTGATTCGAGGCAGGAGGAGACCAAGTACTTC
TRBV20-1	TRBJ1-3	.	17	.	CSARDFGADSSGNTIYF	TGCAGTGCTAGAGATTTCGGGGCAGATTCCTCTGGAAACACCATATATTTT
TRBV7-2	TRBJ2-7	.	14	once	CASSPQGLLAEQYF	TGTGCCAGCAGCCCACAGGGACTCCTCGCCGAGCAGTACTTC
TRBV19	TRBJ2-3	.	12	.	CASSPRWDTQYF	TGTGCCAGTAGTCCCCGATGGGATACGCAGTATTTT